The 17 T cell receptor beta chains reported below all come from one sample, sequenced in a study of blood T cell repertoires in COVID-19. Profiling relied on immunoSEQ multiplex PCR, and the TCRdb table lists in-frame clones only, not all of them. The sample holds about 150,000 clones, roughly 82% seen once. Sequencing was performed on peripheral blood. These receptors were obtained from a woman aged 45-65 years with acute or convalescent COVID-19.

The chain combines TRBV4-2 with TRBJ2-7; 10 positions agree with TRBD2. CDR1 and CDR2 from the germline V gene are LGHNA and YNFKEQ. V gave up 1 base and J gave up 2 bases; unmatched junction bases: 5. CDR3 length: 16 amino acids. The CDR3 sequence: CASSQGLAGYTYEQYF. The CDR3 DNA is TGTGCCAGCAGCCAAGGACTAGCGGGCTACACCTACGAGCAGTACTTC.

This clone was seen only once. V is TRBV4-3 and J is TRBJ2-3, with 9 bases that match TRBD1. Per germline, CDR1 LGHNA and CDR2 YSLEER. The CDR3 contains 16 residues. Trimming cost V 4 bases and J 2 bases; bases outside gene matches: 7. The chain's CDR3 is CASSRGTGSLTDTQYF. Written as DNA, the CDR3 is TGCGCCAGCAGCCGAGGGACAGGGTCGCTCACAGATACGCAGTATTTT.

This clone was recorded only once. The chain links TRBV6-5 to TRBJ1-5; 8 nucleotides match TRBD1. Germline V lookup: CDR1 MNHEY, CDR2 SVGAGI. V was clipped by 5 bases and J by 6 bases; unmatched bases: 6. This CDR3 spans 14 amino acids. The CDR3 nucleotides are TGTGCCAGCAGTACGCAGGGGGCTCGTCAGCCCCAGCATTTT. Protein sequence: CASSTQGARQPQHF.

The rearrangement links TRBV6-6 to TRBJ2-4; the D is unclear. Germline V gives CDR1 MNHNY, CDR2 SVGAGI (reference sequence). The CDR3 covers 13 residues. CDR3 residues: CASLLEAKNIQYF. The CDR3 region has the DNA TGTGCTTCGCTTTTAGAAGCCAAAAACATTCAGTACTTC.

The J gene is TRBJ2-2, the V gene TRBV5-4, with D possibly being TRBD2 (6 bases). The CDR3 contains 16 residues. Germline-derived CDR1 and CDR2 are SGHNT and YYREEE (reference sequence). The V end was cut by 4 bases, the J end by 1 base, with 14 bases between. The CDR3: CASSPIAAGNTGELFF. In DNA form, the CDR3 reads TGTGCCAGCAGCCCGATAGCGGCAGGGAACACCGGGGAGCTGTTTTTT.

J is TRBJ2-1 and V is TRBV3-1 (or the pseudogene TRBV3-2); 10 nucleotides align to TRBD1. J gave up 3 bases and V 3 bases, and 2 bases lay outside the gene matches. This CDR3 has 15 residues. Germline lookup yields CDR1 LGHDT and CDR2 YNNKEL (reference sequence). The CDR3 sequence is CASSHWDRGYNEQFF. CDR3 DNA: TGTGCCAGCAGCCATTGGGACAGGGGCTACAATGAGCAGTTCTTC.

The CDR3 DNA follows: TGTGCCAGCAGCTCCCGGCCGGGCAGGGGCGCGGGCTCCTACAATGAGCAGTTCTTC. Its translation is CASSSRPGRGAGSYNEQFF. This chain joins TRBV7-2 and TRBJ2-1; possible D gene TRBD1, 6 bases. Germline V CDR1 and CDR2: SGHTA, FQGNSA. The CDR3 is 19 residues long. Trimming took off 4 bases at V and 0 bases at J, with 22 bases between the two ends.

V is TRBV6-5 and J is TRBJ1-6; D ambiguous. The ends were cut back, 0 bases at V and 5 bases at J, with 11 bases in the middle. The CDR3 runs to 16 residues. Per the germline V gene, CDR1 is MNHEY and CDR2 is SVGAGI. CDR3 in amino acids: CASSYSAGRNNSPLHF. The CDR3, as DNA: TGTGCCAGCAGTTACTCGGCCGGCAGGAATAATTCACCCCTCCACTTT.

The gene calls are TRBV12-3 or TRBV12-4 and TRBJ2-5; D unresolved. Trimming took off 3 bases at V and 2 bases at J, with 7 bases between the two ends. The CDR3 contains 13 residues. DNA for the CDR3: TGTGCCAGCAGTTTTGCAGGACAAGAGACCCAGTACTTC. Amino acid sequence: CASSFAGQETQYF.

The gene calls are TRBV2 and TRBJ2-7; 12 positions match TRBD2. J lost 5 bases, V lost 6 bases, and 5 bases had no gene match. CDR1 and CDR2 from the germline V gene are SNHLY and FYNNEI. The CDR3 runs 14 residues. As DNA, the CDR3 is TGTGCCAGCAGGGCTAGCGGGGGGGCCCACGAGCAGTACTTC. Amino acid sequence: CASRASGGAHEQYF.

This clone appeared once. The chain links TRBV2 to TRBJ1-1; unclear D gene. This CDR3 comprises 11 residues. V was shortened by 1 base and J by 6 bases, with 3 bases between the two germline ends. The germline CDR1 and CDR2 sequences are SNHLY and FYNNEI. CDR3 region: CASSEVAEAFF. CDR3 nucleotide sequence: TGTGCCAGCAGTGAAGTAGCTGAAGCTTTCTTT. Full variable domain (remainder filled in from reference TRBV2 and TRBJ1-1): EPEVTQTPSHQVTQMGQEVILRCVPISNHLYFYWYRQILGQKVEFLVSFYNNEISEKSEIFDDQFSVERPDGSNFTLKIRSTKLEDSAMYFCASSEVAEAFFGQGTRLTVV.

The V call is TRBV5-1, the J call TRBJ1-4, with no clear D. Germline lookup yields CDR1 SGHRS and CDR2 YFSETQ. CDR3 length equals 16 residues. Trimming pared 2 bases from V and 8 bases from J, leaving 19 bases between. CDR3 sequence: CASSFGHGEKGEKLFF. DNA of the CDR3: TGCGCCAGCAGCTTTGGGCATGGGGAGAAAGGGGAAAAACTGTTTTTT.

The CDR3 is CASSSNWGGGNIQYF. The CDR3 DNA sequence: TGTGCCAGCTCATCAAACTGGGGGGGTGGAAACATTCAGTACTTC. The chain joins TRBV18 to TRBJ2-4; 7 positions match TRBD2. Per the germline V gene, CDR1 is KGHSH and CDR2 is LQKENI. CDR3 size: 15 residues. Trimming cost V 5 bases and J 6 bases; bases outside gene matches: 10.

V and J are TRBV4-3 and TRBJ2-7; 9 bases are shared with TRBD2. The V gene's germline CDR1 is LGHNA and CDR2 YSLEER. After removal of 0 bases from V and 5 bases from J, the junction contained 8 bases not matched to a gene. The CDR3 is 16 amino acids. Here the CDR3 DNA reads TGCGCCAGCAGCCAAGACGGCCTAGCGGGGCGTAACGAGCAGTACTTC. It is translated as CASSQDGLAGRNEQYF.

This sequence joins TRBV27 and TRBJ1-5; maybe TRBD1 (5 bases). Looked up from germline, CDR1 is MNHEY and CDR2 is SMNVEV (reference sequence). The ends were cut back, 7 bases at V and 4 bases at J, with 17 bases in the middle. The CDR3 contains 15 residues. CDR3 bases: TGTGCCAGCATCCAAAGGGGCAGGGCGAATCAGCCCCAGCATTTT. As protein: CASIQRGRANQPQHF.

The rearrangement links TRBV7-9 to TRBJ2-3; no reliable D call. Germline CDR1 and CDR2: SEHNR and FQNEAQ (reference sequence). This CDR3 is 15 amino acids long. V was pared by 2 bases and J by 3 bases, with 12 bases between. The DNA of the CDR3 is TGTGCCAGCAGCTTACGGTCAGGTTGGACAGATACGCAGTATTTT. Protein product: CASSLRSGWTDTQYF.

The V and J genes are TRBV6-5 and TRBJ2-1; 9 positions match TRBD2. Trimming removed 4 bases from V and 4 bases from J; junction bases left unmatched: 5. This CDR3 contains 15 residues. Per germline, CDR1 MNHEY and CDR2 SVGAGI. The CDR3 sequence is CASSLAGVAYNEQFF. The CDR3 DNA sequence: TGTGCCAGCAGTTTAGCGGGAGTGGCTTACAATGAGCAGTTCTTC.